What follows are 2 T cell receptor beta chains derived from one specimen sequenced in a study of blood T cell repertoires in COVID-19. Using immunoSEQ multiplex PCR, the repertoire was profiled, and TCRdb retains in-frame clones only, with some absent. The sample includes approximately 75,000 clones, 86% of them seen just once. Sequenced material: peripheral blood. The receptor set was obtained from an elderly man with COVID-19, enrolled during active disease.

This clone has more than one count but fewer than ten. The rearrangement joins TRBV7-3 to TRBJ1-6, with no clear D. V was cut by 4 bases and J by 7 bases, with 14 bases left in between. The CDR3 is 15 residues long. The germline gives CDR1 SGHTA, CDR2 FQGTGA. The CDR3 nucleotides are TGTGCCAGCAGCTCCACGGGAGGAAGAAATTCACCCCTCCACTTT. Its translation is CASSSTGGRNSPLHF.

The chain recombines TRBV11-3 with TRBJ2-7, with 8 bases lining up with TRBD1. Germline V gives CDR1 SGHNT, CDR2 YENEEA. CDR3 length equals 14 residues. Losses at the gene ends were 3 bases for V and 6 bases for J; bases not matched to a gene: 7. The CDR3 loop reads CASSFGRQGFEQYF. The CDR3 DNA reads as TGTGCCAGCAGCTTTGGAAGACAGGGGTTCGAGCAGTACTTC.